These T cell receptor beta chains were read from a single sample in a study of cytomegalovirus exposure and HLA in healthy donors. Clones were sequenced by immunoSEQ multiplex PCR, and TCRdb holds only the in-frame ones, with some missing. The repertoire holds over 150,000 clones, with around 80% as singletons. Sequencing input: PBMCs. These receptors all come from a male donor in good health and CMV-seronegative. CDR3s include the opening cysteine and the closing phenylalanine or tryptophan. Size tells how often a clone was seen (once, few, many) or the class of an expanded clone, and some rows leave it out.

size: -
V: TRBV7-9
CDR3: CASSLGGRDFYEQYF

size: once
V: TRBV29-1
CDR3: CSVEWGGLAGSSYEQYF

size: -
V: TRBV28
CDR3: CASSDFLGGNEQFF

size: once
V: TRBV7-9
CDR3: CASSLGSPSTGELFF

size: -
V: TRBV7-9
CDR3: CASSLVAASYEQYF

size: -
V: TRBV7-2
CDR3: CASSLGGQGWNTEAFF

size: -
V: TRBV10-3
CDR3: CAISLPSGGNEQFF

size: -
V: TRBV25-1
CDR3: CASRDNSALNTGELFF

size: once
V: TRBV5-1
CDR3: CASSAQGAGTEAFF

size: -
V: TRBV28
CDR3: CASRYRQGPYNEQFF

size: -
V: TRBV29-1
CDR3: CSAYRGANTEAFF

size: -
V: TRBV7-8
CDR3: CASSPYPGRSGEKLFF

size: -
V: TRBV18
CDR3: CASSPQAAFHRLADSNQPQHF

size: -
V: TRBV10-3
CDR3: CATRTGGLNTEAFF

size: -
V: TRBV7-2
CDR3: CASSVGGRANEKLFF

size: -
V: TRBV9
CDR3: CASSVRDRFYEQYF

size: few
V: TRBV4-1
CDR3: CASSQTGGRTEAFF

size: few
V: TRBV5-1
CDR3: CASSFTDREIGGYTF

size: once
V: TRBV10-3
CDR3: CARRAESTGELFF

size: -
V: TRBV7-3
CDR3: CASSFRSGGYNEQFF

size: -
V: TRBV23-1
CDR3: CASSPLPGHHEKLFF

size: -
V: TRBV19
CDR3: CATRGLPGNTIYF

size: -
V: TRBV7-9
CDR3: CASSYTGRGNQPQHF

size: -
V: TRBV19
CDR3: CASSIPGISNTGELFF

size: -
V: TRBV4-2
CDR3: CASSQVTSGGASETQYF

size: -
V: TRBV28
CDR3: CASSFPRGSYEQYF

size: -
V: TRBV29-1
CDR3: CSVGGNMNTEAFF

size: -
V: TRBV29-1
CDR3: CSVEINRVTEQYF

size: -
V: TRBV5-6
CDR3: CASSLDPGMREQFF

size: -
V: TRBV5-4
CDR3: CASSLKRRNTEAFF

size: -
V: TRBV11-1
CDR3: CASSLASYNEQFF

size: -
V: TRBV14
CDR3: CASSQDRFRGYYEQYF

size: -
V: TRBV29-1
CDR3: CSVGGLAGVSYNEQFF

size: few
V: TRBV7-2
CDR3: CASSPRLAGDLTDTQYF

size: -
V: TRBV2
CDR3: CASMEGIVGSPLHF

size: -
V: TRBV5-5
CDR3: CASSLGTPVSNEQFF

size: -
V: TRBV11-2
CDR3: CASSSQAYEQYF

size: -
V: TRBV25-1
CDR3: CASSQLLNYGYTF

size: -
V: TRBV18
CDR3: CASSPNAGTAGNTIYF

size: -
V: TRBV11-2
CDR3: CASSFFSSGFSAGANVLTF

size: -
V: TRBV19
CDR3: CASSIWGQNEKLFF

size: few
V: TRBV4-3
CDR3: CASSQEAASTYEQYF

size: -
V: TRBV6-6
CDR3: CASSYRDSYEQYF

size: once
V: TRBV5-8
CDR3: CASSVGGGPPSTDTQYF

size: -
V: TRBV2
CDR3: CASSVQGLGETQYF

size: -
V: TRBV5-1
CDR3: CASSLGGLAGYNEQFF

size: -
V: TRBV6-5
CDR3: CASKRGYGNQPQHF

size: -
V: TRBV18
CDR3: CASSSGTSTDTQYF

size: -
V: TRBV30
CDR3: CAWSVRRGNTDNEQFF

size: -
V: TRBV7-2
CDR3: CASSRDRVGIGYTF

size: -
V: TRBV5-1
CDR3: CASSLDGRVTGELFF

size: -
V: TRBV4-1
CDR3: CASSQEWTGGVSYEQYF

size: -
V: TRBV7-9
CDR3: CASSPPQGDYGYTF

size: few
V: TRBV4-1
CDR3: CASSQESSFIEKLFF

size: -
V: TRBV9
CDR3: CASSSSFTGSQETQYF

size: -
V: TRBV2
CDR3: CASRRLAGGTDTQYF

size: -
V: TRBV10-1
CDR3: CASSESWGGSEFVHEQYF